This TCR beta chain was profiled in a study of monozygotic twins with inflammatory bowel disease. TCRdb reprocessed the 5' RACE reads and reports one entry per CDR3 protein, with no DNA. In all, the sample yields about 210,000 distinct CDR3 sequences. The CDR3 has 16 residues. Germline-derived CDR1 and CDR2 are LNHDA and SQIVND (reference sequence). V and J are TRBV19 and TRBJ2-3; TCRdb indicates TRBD1, and absent DNA this call remains unverified. The receptor was isolated from a human donor with ulcerative colitis or Crohn's disease, or a healthy co-twin of an affected twin (not recorded which). Sequencing was performed on blood. The CDR3 loop reads CASTKYVGTPTDTQYF.